This TCR beta chain was retrieved from a study of blood T cells in healthy people across ages. Regarding the study as a whole: TCR beta diversity per million T cells fell roughly linearly with age. More naive CD4+ cells and higher diversity were found in long-lived than in aged donors.

Points on this clonotype: Antigen: not known.

Trimming took 1 base from V and 10 from J; bases not matched to a gene: 9. Germline V gene data show CDR1 as DFQATT and CDR2 as SNEGSKA (reference sequence). The CDR3 runs to 14 residues. For the second PCR, which ran for about 6 to 12 cycles, a sample-barcoded 5' primer and a J-beta primer mix were used. TCRdb processed the 5' RACE reads anew with MiXCR; each CDR3 protein has one entry. The table has around 900,000 distinct CDR3 sequences, about 28% seen once; the top ten hold 15% to 20%. The study recruited healthy Caucasian donors from Russia who were aged about 6 to 100. The sample taken for sequencing was blood. This clonotype was sampled from a woman aged 80 or older in good health. This chain joins TRBV20-1 and TRBJ2-2; 7 positions agree with TRBD1. The DNA for the CDR3 is TGCAGTGCTAGAGCAATCGACAGGGTGGCGGAGCTGTTTTTT. It codes for CSARAIDRVAELFF.